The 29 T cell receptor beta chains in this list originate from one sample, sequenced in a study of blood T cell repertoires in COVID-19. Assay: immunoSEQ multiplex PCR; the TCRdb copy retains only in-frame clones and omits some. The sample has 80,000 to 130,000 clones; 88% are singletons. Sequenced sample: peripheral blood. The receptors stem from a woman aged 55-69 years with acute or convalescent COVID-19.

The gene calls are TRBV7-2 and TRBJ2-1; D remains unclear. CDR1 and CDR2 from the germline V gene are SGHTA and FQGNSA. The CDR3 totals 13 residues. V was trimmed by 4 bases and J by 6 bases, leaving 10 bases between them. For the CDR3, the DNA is TGTGCCAGCAGCTCTCATCCTAGCAATGAGCAGTTCTTC. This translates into CASSSHPSNEQFF.

CDR3: CASQQGPNEKLFF. In nucleotides, the CDR3 is TGTGCCAGTCAACAGGGACCTAATGAAAAACTGTTTTTT. The chain combines TRBV7-9 with TRBJ1-4, with D maybe TRBD1 (6 bases). The V gene lost 9 bases and the J gene lost 3 bases, with 11 bases spanning the gap. CDR3 length: 13 residues. Germline CDR1 is SEHNR and CDR2 is FQNEAQ (reference sequence).

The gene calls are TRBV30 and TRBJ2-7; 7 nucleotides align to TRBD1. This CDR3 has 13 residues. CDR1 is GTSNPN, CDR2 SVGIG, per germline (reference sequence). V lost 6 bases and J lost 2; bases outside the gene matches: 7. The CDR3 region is CACYRQGPYEQYF. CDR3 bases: TGTGCCTGCTACCGACAGGGCCCCTACGAGCAGTACTTC.

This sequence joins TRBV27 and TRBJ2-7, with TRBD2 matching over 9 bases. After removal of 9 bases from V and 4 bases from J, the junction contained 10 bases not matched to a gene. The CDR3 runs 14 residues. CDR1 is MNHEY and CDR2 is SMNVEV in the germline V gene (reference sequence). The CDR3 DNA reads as TGTGCCAGTAGTCGAGGTAGCGGGAGTTACGAGCAGTACTTC. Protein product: CASSRGSGSYEQYF.

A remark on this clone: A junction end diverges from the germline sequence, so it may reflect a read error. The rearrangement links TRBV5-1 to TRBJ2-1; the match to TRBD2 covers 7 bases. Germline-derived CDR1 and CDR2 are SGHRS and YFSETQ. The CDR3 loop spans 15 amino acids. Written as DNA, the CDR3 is TGCGCCAGCAGCTTGGCGGGAGGTTGGTACAATGAGCAGATCTTC. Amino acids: CASSLAGGWYNEQIF.

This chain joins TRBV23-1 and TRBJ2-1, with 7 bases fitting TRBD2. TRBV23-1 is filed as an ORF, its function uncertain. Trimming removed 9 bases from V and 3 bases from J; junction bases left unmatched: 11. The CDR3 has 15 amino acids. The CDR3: CARNPPSGYYNEQFF. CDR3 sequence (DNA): TGCGCCAGAAACCCCCCTAGCGGATACTACAATGAGCAGTTCTTC.

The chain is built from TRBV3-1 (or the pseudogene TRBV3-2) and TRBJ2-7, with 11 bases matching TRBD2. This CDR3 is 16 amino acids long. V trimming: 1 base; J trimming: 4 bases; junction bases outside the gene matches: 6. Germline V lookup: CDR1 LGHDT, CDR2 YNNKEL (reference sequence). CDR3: CASSQAGTSGGYEQYV. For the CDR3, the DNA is TGTGCCAGCAGCCAAGCCGGGACTAGCGGAGGATACGAGCAGTACGTC.

The CDR3 region has the DNA TGTGCCAGCAACCGCGGGAGTGGTAGGGGGACAGATACGCAGTATTTT. Its translation is CASNRGSGRGTDTQYF. The rearrangement joins TRBV28 to TRBJ2-3; maybe TRBD2 (7 bases). Trimming left V 7 bases short and J 3 bases short, with 20 bases between. From germline, CDR1 is MDHEN and CDR2 SYDVKM. This CDR3 has 16 amino acids.

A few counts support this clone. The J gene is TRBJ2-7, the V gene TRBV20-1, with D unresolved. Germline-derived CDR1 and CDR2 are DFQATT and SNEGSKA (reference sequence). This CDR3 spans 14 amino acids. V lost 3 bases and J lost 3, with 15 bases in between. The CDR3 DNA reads TGCAGTGCTAGTCGTCAGGCTCTTAGCTACGAGCAGTACTTC. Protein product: CSASRQALSYEQYF.

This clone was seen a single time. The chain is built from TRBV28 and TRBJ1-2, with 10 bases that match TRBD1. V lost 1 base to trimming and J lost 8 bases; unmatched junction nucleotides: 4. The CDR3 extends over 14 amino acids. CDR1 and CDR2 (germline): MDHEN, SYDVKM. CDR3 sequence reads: CASSLSGTGEGYTF. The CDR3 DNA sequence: TGTGCCAGCAGTTTATCCGGGACAGGGGAAGGCTACACCTTC.

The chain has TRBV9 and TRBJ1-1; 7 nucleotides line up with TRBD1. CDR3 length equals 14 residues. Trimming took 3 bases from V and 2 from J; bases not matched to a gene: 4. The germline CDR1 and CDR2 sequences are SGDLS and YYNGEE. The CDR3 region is CASSGGDSNTEAFF. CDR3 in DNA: TGTGCCAGCAGCGGGGGGGACAGTAACACTGAAGCTTTCTTT.

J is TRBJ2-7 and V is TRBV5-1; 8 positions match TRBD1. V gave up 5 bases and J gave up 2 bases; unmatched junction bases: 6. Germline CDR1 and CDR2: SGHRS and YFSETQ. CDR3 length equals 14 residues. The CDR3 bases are TGCGCCAGCAGTGTAAGGACAGGGCCCTACGAGCAGTACTTC. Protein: CASSVRTGPYEQYF.

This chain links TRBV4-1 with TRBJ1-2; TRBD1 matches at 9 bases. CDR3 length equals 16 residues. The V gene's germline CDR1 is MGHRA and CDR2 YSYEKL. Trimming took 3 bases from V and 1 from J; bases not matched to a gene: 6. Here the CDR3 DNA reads TGCGCCAGCAGCCAGTTAACAGGGGGCCTTAACTATGGCTACACCTTC. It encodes CASSQLTGGLNYGYTF.

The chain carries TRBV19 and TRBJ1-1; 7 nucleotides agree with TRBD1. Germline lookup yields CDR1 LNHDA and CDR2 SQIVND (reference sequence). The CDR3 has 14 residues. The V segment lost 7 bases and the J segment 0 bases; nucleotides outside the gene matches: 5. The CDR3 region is CASKRDSMNTEAFF. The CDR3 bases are TGTGCCAGTAAAAGGGACAGCATGAACACTGAAGCTTTCTTT.

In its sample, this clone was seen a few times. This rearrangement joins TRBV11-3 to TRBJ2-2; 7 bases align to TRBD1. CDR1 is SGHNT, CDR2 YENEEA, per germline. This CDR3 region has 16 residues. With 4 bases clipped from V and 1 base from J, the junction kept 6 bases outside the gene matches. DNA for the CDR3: TGTGCCAGCAGCTCCTTTCGGGACAGGAACACCGGGGAGCTGTTTTTT. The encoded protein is CASSSFRDRNTGELFF.

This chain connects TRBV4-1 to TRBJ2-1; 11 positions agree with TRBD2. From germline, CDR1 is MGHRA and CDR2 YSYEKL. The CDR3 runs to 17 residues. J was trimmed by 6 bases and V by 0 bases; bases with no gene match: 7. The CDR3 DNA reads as TGCGCCAGCAGCCAAGATCGCGGGACTAGCGGAGCCAATGAGCAGTTCTTC. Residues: CASSQDRGTSGANEQFF.

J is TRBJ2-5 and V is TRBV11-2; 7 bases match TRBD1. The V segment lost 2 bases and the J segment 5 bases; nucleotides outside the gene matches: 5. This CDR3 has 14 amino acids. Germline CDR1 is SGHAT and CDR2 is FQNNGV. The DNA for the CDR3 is TGTGCCAGCAGCTTACAGACAGGGCTGGAGACCCAGTACTTC. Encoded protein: CASSLQTGLETQYF. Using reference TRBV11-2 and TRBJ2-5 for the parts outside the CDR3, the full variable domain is EAGVAQSPRYKIIEKRQSVAFWCNPISGHATLYWYQQILGQGPKLLIQFQNNGVVDDSQLPKDRFSAERLKGVDSTLKIQPAKLEDSAVYLCASSLQTGLETQYFGPGTRLLVL.

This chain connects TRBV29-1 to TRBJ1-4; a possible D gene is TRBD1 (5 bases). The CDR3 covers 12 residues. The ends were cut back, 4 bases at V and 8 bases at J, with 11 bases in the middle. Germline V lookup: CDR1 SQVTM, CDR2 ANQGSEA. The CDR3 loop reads CSVARGSEKLFF. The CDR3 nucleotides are TGCAGCGTTGCAAGGGGAAGCGAAAAACTGTTTTTT. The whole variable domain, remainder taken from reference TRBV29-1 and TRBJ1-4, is SAVISQKPSRDICQRGTSLTIQCQVDSQVTMMFWYRQQPGQSLTLIATANQGSEATYESGFVIDKFPISRPNLTFSTLTVSNMSPEDSSIYLCSVARGSEKLFFGSGTQLSVL.

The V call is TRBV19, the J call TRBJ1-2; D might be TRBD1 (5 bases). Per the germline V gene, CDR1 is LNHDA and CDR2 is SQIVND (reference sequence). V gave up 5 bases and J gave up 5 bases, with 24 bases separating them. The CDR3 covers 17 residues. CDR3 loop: CASSQGQGEAWLYGYTF. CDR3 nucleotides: TGTGCCAGTAGTCAAGGACAAGGAGAGGCTTGGCTATATGGCTACACCTTC.

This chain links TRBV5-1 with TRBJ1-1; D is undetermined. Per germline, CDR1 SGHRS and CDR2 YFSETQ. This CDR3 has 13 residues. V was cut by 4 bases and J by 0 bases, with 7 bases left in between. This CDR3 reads CASSRLLNTEAFF. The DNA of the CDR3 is TGCGCCAGCAGCCGACTGCTGAACACTGAAGCTTTCTTT.

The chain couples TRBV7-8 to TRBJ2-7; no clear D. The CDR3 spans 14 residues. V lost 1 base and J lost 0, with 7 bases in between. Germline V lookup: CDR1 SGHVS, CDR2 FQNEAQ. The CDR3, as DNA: TGTGCCAGCAGCTTAGGGGCGAGCTCCTACGAGCAGTACGTC. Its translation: CASSLGASSYEQYV.

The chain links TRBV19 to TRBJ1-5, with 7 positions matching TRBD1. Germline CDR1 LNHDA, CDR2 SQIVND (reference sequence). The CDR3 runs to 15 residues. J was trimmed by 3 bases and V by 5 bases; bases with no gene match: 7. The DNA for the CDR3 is TGTGCCAGTAGTCTTCGGGACAGTCTCAATCAGCCCCAGCATTTT. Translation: CASSLRDSLNQPQHF.

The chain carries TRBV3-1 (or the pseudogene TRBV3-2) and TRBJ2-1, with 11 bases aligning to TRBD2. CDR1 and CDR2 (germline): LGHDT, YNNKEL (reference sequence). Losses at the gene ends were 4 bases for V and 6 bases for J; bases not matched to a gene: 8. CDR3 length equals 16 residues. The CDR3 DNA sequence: TGTGCCAGCAGCCTATTTAGCGGGAGGGGTGTCAATGAGCAGTTCTTC. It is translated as CASSLFSGRGVNEQFF.

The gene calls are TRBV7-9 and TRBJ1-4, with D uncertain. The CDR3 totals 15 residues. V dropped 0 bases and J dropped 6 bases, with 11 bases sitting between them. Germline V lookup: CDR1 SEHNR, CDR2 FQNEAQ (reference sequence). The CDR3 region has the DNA TGTGCCAGCAGCTTAGCCAGGCTGGGCGATGAAAAACTGTTTTTT. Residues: CASSLARLGDEKLFF.

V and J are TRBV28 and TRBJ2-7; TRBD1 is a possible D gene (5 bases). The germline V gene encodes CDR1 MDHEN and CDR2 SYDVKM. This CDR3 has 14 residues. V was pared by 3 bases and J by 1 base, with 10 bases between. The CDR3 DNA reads TGTGCCAGCAGTTTGATAGGACATTCCTACGAGCAGTACGTC. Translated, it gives CASSLIGHSYEQYV.

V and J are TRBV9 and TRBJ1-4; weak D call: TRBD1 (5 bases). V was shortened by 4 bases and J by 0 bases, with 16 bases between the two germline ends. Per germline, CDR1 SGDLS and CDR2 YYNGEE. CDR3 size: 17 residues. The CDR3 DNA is TGTGCCAGCAGCCCCCGGGGGGGGACCCCAACTAATGAAAAACTGTTTTTT. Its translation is CASSPRGGTPTNEKLFF.

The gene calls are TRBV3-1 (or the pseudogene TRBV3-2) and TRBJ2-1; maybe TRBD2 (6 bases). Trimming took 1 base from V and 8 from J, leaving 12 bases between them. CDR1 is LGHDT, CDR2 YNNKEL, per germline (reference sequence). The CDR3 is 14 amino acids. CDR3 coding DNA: TGTGCCAGCAGCCAAGGACTAGTTTCCGATGAGCAGTTCTTC. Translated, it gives CASSQGLVSDEQFF.

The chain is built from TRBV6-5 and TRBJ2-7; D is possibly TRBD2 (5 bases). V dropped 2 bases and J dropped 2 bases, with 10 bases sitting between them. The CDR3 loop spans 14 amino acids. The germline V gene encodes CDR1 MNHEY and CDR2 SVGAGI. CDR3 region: CASSYSGSPYEQYV. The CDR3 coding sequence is TGTGCCAGCAGTTACAGCGGCAGCCCCTACGAGCAGTACGTC.

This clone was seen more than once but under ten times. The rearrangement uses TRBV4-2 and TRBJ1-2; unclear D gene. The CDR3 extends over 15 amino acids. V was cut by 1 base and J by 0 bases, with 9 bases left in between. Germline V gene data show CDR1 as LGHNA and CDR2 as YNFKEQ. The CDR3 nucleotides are TGTGCCAGCAGCCAAGGTTCCGGAGCTAACTATGGCTACACCTTC. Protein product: CASSQGSGANYGYTF.